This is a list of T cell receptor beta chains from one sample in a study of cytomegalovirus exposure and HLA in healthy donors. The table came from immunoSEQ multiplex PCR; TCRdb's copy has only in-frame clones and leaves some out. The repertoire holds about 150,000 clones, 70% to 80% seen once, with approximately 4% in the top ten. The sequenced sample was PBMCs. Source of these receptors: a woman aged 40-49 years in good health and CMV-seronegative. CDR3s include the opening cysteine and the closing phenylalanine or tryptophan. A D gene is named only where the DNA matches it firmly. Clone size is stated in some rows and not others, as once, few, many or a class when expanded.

CDR3nt: TGCGCCAGCAGCCAAGGGTCAGGGTCTGTCGGCTATGGCTACACCTTC
CDR3aa: CASSQGSGSVGYGYTF
j_gene: TRBJ1-2
abundance: -
len: 16
v_gene: TRBV4-1
d_gene: -

CDR3nt: TGTGCCACCGGGGACAGGGGAAGCACTGAAGCTTTCTTT
CDR3aa: CATGDRGSTEAFF
j_gene: TRBJ1-1
abundance: -
len: 13
v_gene: TRBV27
d_gene: TRBD1

CDR3nt: TGTGCCAGCACACGGCCGGGACTGAATCTTGAAGCTTTCTTT
CDR3aa: CASTRPGLNLEAFF
j_gene: TRBJ1-1
abundance: -
len: 14
v_gene: TRBV6-4
d_gene: -

CDR3nt: TGTGCCAGCAGTTCCTACCAGGGCGGTGAGGTTAATGGCTACACCTTC
CDR3aa: CASSSYQGGEVNGYTF
j_gene: TRBJ1-2
abundance: -
len: 16
v_gene: TRBV6-5
d_gene: -

CDR3nt: TGTGCCTGGAGGGGGGGTGAAGCGGGAGGCCTGAGAGAGCAGTACTTC
CDR3aa: CAWRGGEAGGLREQYF
j_gene: TRBJ2-5
abundance: -
len: 16
v_gene: TRBV30
d_gene: TRBD2

CDR3nt: TGTGCCAGCAGTCCGGTGACAGGCTTAAACACTGAAGCTTTCTTT
CDR3aa: CASSPVTGLNTEAFF
j_gene: TRBJ1-1
abundance: -
len: 15
v_gene: TRBV27
d_gene: -

CDR3nt: TGCGCCAGCAGCTACGGACAGTCGCTACAAGAGACCCAGTACTTC
CDR3aa: CASSYGQSLQETQYF
j_gene: TRBJ2-5
abundance: -
len: 15
v_gene: TRBV5-1
d_gene: -

CDR3nt: TGCGCCAGCAGCCACCTGGAGAGGGTGTGGTCGAATGAGCAGTTCTTC
CDR3aa: CASSHLERVWSNEQFF
j_gene: TRBJ2-1
abundance: -
len: 16
v_gene: TRBV4-1
d_gene: -

CDR3nt: TGTGCCAGTAGTACCCTCGACAGGGGACCAGATACGCAGTATTTT
CDR3aa: CASSTLDRGPDTQYF
j_gene: TRBJ2-3
abundance: -
len: 15
v_gene: TRBV19
d_gene: TRBD1

CDR3nt: TGTGCTAGCAGCATAGGACTAGCAAGTCCGGATACGCAGTATTTT
CDR3aa: CASSIGLASPDTQYF
j_gene: TRBJ2-3
abundance: -
len: 15
v_gene: TRBV7-7
d_gene: TRBD2

CDR3nt: TGTGCCAGCAGTTTAGGACAGGTATTCTACGAGCAGTACTTC
CDR3aa: CASSLGQVFYEQYF
j_gene: TRBJ2-7
abundance: -
len: 14
v_gene: TRBV28
d_gene: TRBD1

CDR3nt: TGTGCCAGCAGCTTAGGATCAGGGTCGAGCACAGATACGCAGTATTTT
CDR3aa: CASSLGSGSSTDTQYF
j_gene: TRBJ2-3
abundance: few
len: 16
v_gene: TRBV7-9
d_gene: -

CDR3nt: TGTGCCAGCTCACAAAATTCGGGACAGATCAATCAGCCCCAGCATTTT
CDR3aa: CASSQNSGQINQPQHF
j_gene: TRBJ1-5
abundance: -
len: 16
v_gene: TRBV18
d_gene: TRBD1

CDR3nt: TGTGCCAGCAGCGTAGAAGGCGGGGGCGGCACTGAAGCTTTCTTT
CDR3aa: CASSVEGGGGTEAFF
j_gene: TRBJ1-1
abundance: -
len: 15
v_gene: TRBV9
d_gene: -

CDR3nt: TGTGCCAGCAGCAAAGGCCTACTTACGCGGGCAGATACGCAGTATTTT
CDR3aa: CASSKGLLTRADTQYF
j_gene: TRBJ2-3
abundance: -
len: 16
v_gene: TRBV21-1
d_gene: -

CDR3nt: TGTGCCAGCAGGACGGACAGGGTGGGCAATCAGCCCCAGCATTTT
CDR3aa: CASRTDRVGNQPQHF
j_gene: TRBJ1-5
abundance: -
len: 15
v_gene: TRBV6-6
d_gene: TRBD1

CDR3nt: TGTGCTAGTGGTTTGGTACCCGGCGGGGGGGCCTATGAGCAGTTCTTC
CDR3aa: CASGLVPGGGAYEQFF
j_gene: TRBJ2-1
abundance: -
len: 16
v_gene: TRBV12-5
d_gene: TRBD2

CDR3nt: TGTGCTAGCAGCTTAGTAGTAACAGGGGGTTTGAGCAATCAGCCCCAGCATTTT
CDR3aa: CASSLVVTGGLSNQPQHF
j_gene: TRBJ1-5
abundance: -
len: 18
v_gene: TRBV7-7
d_gene: TRBD1

CDR3nt: TGCGCCAGCAGCTTGGGGCTTAGGGGGACCGGGAGCAATCAGCCCCAGCATTTT
CDR3aa: CASSLGLRGTGSNQPQHF
j_gene: TRBJ1-5
abundance: -
len: 18
v_gene: TRBV5-1
d_gene: -

CDR3nt: TGCGCCAGCAGCCAATTACAGGGGCCCTATGGCTACACCTTC
CDR3aa: CASSQLQGPYGYTF
j_gene: TRBJ1-2
abundance: -
len: 14
v_gene: TRBV4-1
d_gene: TRBD1

CDR3nt: TGCGCCAGCAGCTTCCTGGGACAGGCTTCCTACGAGCAGTACTTC
CDR3aa: CASSFLGQASYEQYF
j_gene: TRBJ2-7
abundance: -
len: 15
v_gene: TRBV5-1
d_gene: TRBD1

CDR3nt: TGTGCCTGGAGTGTGGCAGGGGACCAGCCCCAGCATTTT
CDR3aa: CAWSVAGDQPQHF
j_gene: TRBJ1-5
abundance: -
len: 13
v_gene: TRBV30
d_gene: -

CDR3nt: TGTGCCAGCAGCGCCTGGACTAGCGGGAGCTACAATGAGCAGTTCTTC
CDR3aa: CASSAWTSGSYNEQFF
j_gene: TRBJ2-1
abundance: -
len: 16
v_gene: TRBV9
d_gene: TRBD2

CDR3nt: TGTGCCAGCAGTAACCTGCGAGGGAGTTACAATGAGCAGTTCTTC
CDR3aa: CASSNLRGSYNEQFF
j_gene: TRBJ2-1
abundance: -
len: 15
v_gene: TRBV6-6
d_gene: -

CDR3nt: TGTGCCAGCAGCTTTGGGACAGCCGGGGTAGATACGCAGTATTTT
CDR3aa: CASSFGTAGVDTQYF
j_gene: TRBJ2-3
abundance: -
len: 15
v_gene: TRBV7-6
d_gene: TRBD1

CDR3nt: TGTGCCAGCAGCATCACAACAGGGGTCGGAGGCTATGGCTACACCTTC
CDR3aa: CASSITTGVGGYGYTF
j_gene: TRBJ1-2
abundance: -
len: 16
v_gene: TRBV7-9
d_gene: TRBD1

CDR3nt: TGTGCCAGCAGTACAAGGGACAGGAACAATGAAAAACTGTTTTTT
CDR3aa: CASSTRDRNNEKLFF
j_gene: TRBJ1-4
abundance: -
len: 15
v_gene: TRBV6-6
d_gene: TRBD1

CDR3nt: TGTGCCAGCATACTACAGGGCCCCGCGTCCTACGAGCAGTACTTC
CDR3aa: CASILQGPASYEQYF
j_gene: TRBJ2-7
abundance: once
len: 15
v_gene: TRBV2
d_gene: -

CDR3nt: TGTGCCAGCAGCCCTGGGACAGGGAGGGGGATAAATACAGATACGCAGTATTTT
CDR3aa: CASSPGTGRGINTDTQYF
j_gene: TRBJ2-3
abundance: -
len: 18
v_gene: TRBV5-4
d_gene: TRBD1

CDR3nt: TGTGCCAGCAGTATAGATTTAAACTATGGCTACACCTTC
CDR3aa: CASSIDLNYGYTF
j_gene: TRBJ1-2
abundance: few
len: 13
v_gene: TRBV6-1
d_gene: -

CDR3nt: TGTGCCAGCAGCTTTACACCAGATCTCCAGGGGAGAGCTTTCTTT
CDR3aa: CASSFTPDLQGRAFF
j_gene: TRBJ1-1
abundance: -
len: 15
v_gene: TRBV5-6
d_gene: -

CDR3nt: TGTGCCAGCAGTTGGGCGGACAGGGCTAATTCACCCCTCCACTTT
CDR3aa: CASSWADRANSPLHF
j_gene: TRBJ1-6
abundance: -
len: 15
v_gene: TRBV6-5
d_gene: TRBD1

CDR3nt: TGTGCCAGCAGCCAAACAGGGGTAGAGACCCAGTACTTC
CDR3aa: CASSQTGVETQYF
j_gene: TRBJ2-5
abundance: -
len: 13
v_gene: TRBV9
d_gene: TRBD1

CDR3nt: TGTGCCAGCAGCTTAGGTCAGGGTCCCTACGAGCAGTACTTC
CDR3aa: CASSLGQGPYEQYF
j_gene: TRBJ2-7
abundance: -
len: 14
v_gene: TRBV11-2
d_gene: -

CDR3nt: TGCAGCGTTGAAGAGGCGGGGAAGGAGGGAGAAGCTTTCTTT
CDR3aa: CSVEEAGKEGEAFF
j_gene: TRBJ1-1
abundance: -
len: 14
v_gene: TRBV29-1
d_gene: -

CDR3nt: TGTGCCAGCAGCTTGGTGAAGGGGGAAGAGACCCAGTACTTC
CDR3aa: CASSLVKGEETQYF
j_gene: TRBJ2-5
abundance: -
len: 14
v_gene: TRBV5-6
d_gene: -

CDR3nt: TGTGCCAGCAGCTTAGAAGGACTAGCGGGGTATAATGAGCAGTTCTTC
CDR3aa: CASSLEGLAGYNEQFF
j_gene: TRBJ2-1
abundance: few
len: 16
v_gene: TRBV7-2
d_gene: TRBD2

CDR3nt: TGTGCCAGCAGTTATCCTTCAGGGGACAGGGAGTTCTTC
CDR3aa: CASSYPSGDREFF
j_gene: TRBJ2-1
abundance: -
len: 13
v_gene: TRBV6-6
d_gene: TRBD1

CDR3nt: TGTGCCAGCAGCCGGTGGGGTAGGGGCCTAAACACTGAAGCTTTCTTT
CDR3aa: CASSRWGRGLNTEAFF
j_gene: TRBJ1-1
abundance: -
len: 16
v_gene: TRBV7-9
d_gene: -

CDR3nt: TGTGCCAGCAGCCTGTGGGACGGGGGGAAGGATACGCAGTATTTT
CDR3aa: CASSLWDGGKDTQYF
j_gene: TRBJ2-3
abundance: -
len: 15
v_gene: TRBV7-6
d_gene: TRBD2

CDR3nt: TGTGCCTGGACGACAGGGGGGCATCAGCCCCAGCATTTT
CDR3aa: CAWTTGGHQPQHF
j_gene: TRBJ1-5
abundance: -
len: 13
v_gene: TRBV30
d_gene: TRBD1

CDR3nt: TGCGCCAGCAGCGGGAGGGGGGACACTGAAGCTTTCTTT
CDR3aa: CASSGRGDTEAFF
j_gene: TRBJ1-1
abundance: -
len: 13
v_gene: TRBV5-1
d_gene: -

CDR3nt: TGTGCCAGTAGTATATGGGGGGGGGAGACCCAGTACTTC
CDR3aa: CASSIWGGETQYF
j_gene: TRBJ2-5
abundance: -
len: 13
v_gene: TRBV19
d_gene: TRBD2

CDR3nt: TGCGCCAGCCGGCCTGGGGGGATATCCTACGAGCAGTACTTC
CDR3aa: CASRPGGISYEQYF
j_gene: TRBJ2-7
abundance: few
len: 14
v_gene: TRBV5-1
d_gene: -

CDR3nt: TGTGCCAGCAGCTTCGAGCTCGAACTAGGCGGCTACACCTTC
CDR3aa: CASSFELELGGYTF
j_gene: TRBJ1-2
abundance: few
len: 14
v_gene: TRBV7-2
d_gene: -

CDR3nt: TGTGCCAGCAGTTTGAGGGAAAAACTGTTTTTT
CDR3aa: CASSLREKLFF
j_gene: TRBJ1-4
abundance: few
len: 11
v_gene: TRBV28
d_gene: -

CDR3nt: TGCAGCGTTTTCACAGGGTCAGATACGCAGTATTTT
CDR3aa: CSVFTGSDTQYF
j_gene: TRBJ2-3
abundance: -
len: 12
v_gene: TRBV29-1
d_gene: -

CDR3nt: TGCGCCAGCAGCTTGGAGAACGGGGGACTGTTTGGCTATGAGCAGTTCTTC
CDR3aa: CASSLENGGLFGYEQFF
j_gene: TRBJ2-1
abundance: once
len: 17
v_gene: TRBV5-1
d_gene: -

CDR3nt: TGTGCCAGCAGGCGTTCTCCCCTCTATGGCTACACCTTC
CDR3aa: CASRRSPLYGYTF
j_gene: TRBJ1-2
abundance: -
len: 13
v_gene: TRBV6-5
d_gene: -

CDR3nt: TGTGCCATCAGCGAAATCCAGGGCCAGGGTGAAGCTTTCTTT
CDR3aa: CAISEIQGQGEAFF
j_gene: TRBJ1-1
abundance: -
len: 14
v_gene: TRBV10-3
d_gene: -

CDR3nt: TGTGCCAGCAGTGAGAGGACTAATCAGCCCCAGCATTTT
CDR3aa: CASSERTNQPQHF
j_gene: TRBJ1-5
abundance: -
len: 13
v_gene: TRBV2
d_gene: -

CDR3nt: TGCGCCAGCAGCCAAGATCTAGCAGGATTGTATGGCTACACCTTC
CDR3aa: CASSQDLAGLYGYTF
j_gene: TRBJ1-2
abundance: -
len: 15
v_gene: TRBV4-1
d_gene: -

CDR3nt: TGTGCCACCAGCAGAGGCCTAGCAAGGAGAGGAGATACGCAGTATTTT
CDR3aa: CATSRGLARRGDTQYF
j_gene: TRBJ2-3
abundance: -
len: 16
v_gene: TRBV15
d_gene: -

CDR3nt: TGTGCCAGCAGTGAAACACAGGGGAATGGTCAAGAGACCCAGTACTTC
CDR3aa: CASSETQGNGQETQYF
j_gene: TRBJ2-5
abundance: -
len: 16
v_gene: TRBV2
d_gene: TRBD1

CDR3nt: TGCGCCAGCAGCGGGACTAGCGGGGGGGCCCCCGGGGAGCTGTTTTTT
CDR3aa: CASSGTSGGAPGELFF
j_gene: TRBJ2-2
abundance: -
len: 16
v_gene: TRBV5-1
d_gene: TRBD2

CDR3nt: TGTGCCAGCAGCTTAAATATGGCTAACACCGGGGAGCTGTTTTTT
CDR3aa: CASSLNMANTGELFF
j_gene: TRBJ2-2
abundance: few
len: 15
v_gene: TRBV7-6
d_gene: -

CDR3nt: TGCAGCGCCGGGACAGGGGTCAACACTGAAGCTTTCTTT
CDR3aa: CSAGTGVNTEAFF
j_gene: TRBJ1-1
abundance: few
len: 13
v_gene: TRBV29-1
d_gene: TRBD1